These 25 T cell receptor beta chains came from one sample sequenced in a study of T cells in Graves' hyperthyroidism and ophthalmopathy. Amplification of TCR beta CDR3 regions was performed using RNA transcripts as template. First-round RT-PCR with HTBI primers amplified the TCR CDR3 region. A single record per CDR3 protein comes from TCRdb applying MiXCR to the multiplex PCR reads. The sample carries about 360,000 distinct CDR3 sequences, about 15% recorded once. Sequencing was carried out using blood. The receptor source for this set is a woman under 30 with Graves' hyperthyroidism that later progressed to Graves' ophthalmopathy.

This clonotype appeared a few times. The CDR3 is CASSLVAGESQPQHF. DNA of the CDR3: TGTGCCAGCAGCTTAGTCGCCGGAGAATCTCAGCCCCAGCATTTT. This chain connects TRBV7-2 to TRBJ1-5; no reliable D call. Germline assignment: CDR1 SGHTA and CDR2 FQGNSA. The CDR3 runs to 15 residues. With 1 base removed from V and 6 bases from J, the gap between germline ends came to 13 bases.

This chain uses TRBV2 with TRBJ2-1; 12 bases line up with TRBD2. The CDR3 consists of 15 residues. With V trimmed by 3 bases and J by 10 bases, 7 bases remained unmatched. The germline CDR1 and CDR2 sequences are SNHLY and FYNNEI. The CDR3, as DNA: TGTGCCAGCAGTGATCTAGCGGGAGGGCCAGGGGAGCAGTTCTTC. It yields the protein CASSDLAGGPGEQFF.

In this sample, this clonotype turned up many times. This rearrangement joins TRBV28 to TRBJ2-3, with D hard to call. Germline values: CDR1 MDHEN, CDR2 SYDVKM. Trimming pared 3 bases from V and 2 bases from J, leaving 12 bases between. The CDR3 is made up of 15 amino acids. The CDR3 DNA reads TGTGCCAGCAGTTTCTACCCTAGGATCACAGATACGCAGTATTTT. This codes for CASSFYPRITDTQYF.

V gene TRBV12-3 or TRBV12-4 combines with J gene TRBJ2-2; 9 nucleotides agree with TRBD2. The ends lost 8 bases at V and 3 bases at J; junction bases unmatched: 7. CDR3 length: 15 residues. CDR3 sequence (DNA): TGTGCCAGCGATAGCGGGAGAGCATACACCGGGGAGCTGTTTTTT. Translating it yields CASDSGRAYTGELFF.

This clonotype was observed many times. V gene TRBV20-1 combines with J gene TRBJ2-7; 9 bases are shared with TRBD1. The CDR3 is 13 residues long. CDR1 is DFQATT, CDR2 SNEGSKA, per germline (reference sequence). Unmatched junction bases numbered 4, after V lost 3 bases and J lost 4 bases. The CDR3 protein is CSASTGGIYEQYF. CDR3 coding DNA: TGCAGTGCTAGCACAGGGGGCATTTACGAGCAGTACTTC.

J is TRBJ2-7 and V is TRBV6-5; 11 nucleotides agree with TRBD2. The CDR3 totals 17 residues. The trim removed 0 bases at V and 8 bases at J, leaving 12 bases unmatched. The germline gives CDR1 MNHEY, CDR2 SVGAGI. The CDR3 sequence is CASSYSILTSGSEKQYF. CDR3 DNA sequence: TGTGCCAGCAGTTACTCGATCCTTACTAGCGGGAGTGAGAAGCAGTACTTC.

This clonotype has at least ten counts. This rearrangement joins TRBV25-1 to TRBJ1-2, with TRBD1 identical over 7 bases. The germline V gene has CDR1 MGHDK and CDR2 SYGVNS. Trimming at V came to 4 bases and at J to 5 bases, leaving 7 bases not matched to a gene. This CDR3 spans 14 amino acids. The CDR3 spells CASSGPGTVYGYTF. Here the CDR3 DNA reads TGTGCCAGCAGTGGGCCCGGGACAGTATATGGCTACACCTTC.

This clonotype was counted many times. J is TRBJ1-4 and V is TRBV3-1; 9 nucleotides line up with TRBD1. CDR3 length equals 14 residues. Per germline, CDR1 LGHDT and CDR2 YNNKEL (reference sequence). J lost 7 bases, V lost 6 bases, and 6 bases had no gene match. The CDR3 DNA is TGTGCCAGCAGTCCCGGGACAGGGCTTGAAAAACTGTTTTTT. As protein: CASSPGTGLEKLFF.

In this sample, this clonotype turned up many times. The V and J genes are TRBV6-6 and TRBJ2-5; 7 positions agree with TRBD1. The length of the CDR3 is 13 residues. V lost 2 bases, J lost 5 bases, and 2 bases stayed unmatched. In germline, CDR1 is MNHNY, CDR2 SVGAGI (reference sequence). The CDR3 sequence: CASSYQQGETQYF. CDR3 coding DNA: TGTGCCAGCAGTTACCAACAGGGGGAGACCCAGTACTTC.

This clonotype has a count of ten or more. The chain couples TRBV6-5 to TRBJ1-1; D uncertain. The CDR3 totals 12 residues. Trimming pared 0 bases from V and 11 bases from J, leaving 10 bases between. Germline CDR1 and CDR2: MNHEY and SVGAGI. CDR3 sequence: CASSYSSVVAFF. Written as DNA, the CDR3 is TGTGCCAGCAGTTACTCGTCGGTAGTTGCTTTCTTT.

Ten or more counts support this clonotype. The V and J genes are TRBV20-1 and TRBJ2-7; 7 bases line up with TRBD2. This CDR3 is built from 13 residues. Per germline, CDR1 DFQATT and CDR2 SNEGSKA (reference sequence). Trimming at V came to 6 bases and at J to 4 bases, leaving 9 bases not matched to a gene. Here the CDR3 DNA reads TGCAGTGCGGCGCGCGGGAGTCGTTACGAGCAGTACTTC. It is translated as CSAARGSRYEQYF.

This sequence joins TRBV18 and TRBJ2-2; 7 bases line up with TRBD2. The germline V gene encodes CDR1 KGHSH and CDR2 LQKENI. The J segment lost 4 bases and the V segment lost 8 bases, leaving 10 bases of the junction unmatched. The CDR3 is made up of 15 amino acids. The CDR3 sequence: CASKSGTFRTGELFF. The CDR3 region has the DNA TGTGCCAGCAAAAGCGGGACGTTTCGCACCGGGGAGCTGTTTTTT.

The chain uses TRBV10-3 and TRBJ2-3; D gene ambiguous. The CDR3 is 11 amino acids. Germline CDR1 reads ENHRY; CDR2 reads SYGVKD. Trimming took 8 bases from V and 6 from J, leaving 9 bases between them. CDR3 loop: CAIGESDTQYF. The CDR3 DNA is TGTGCCATCGGCGAGAGCGATACGCAGTATTTT.

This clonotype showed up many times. The CDR3 sequence: CASSQDVQGLDTQYF. CDR3 sequence (DNA): TGTGCCAGCAGCCAAGATGTACAGGGCCTGGATACGCAGTATTTT. The gene calls are TRBV3-1 and TRBJ2-3; TRBD1 might be the D (6 bases). There are 15 residues in the CDR3. Germline lookup yields CDR1 LGHDT and CDR2 YNNKEL (reference sequence). V was shortened by 0 bases and J by 6 bases, with 13 bases between the two germline ends.

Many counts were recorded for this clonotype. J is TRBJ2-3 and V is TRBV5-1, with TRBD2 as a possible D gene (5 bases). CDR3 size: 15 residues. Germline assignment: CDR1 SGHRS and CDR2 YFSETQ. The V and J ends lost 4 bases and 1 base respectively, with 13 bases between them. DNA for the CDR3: TGCGCCAGCAGCAACGACCCAGCGGGCACAGATACGCAGTATTTT. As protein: CASSNDPAGTDTQYF. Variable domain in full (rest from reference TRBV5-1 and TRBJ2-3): KAGVTQTPRYLIKTRGQQVTLSCSPISGHRSVSWYQQTPGQGLQFLFEYFSETQRNKGNFPGRFSGRQFSNSRSEMNVSTLELGDSALYLCASSNDPAGTDTQYFGPGTRLTVL.

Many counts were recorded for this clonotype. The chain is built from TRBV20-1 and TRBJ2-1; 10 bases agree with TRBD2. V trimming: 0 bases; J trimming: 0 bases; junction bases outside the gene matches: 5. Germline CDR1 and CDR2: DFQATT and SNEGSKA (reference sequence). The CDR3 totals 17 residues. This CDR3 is CSARDLASGSSYNEQFF. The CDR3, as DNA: TGCAGTGCTAGAGATCTGGCTAGCGGGAGCTCCTACAATGAGCAGTTCTTC.

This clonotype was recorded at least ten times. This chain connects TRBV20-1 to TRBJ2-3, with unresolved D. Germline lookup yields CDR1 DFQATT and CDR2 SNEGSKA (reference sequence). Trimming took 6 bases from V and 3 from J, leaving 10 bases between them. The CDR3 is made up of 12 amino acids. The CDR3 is CSALIRTDTQYF. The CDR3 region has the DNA TGCAGTGCCCTCATCCGTACAGATACGCAGTATTTT.

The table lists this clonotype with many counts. CDR3 sequence (DNA): TGTGCCAGCAGTTTATCGGGACAGGGGGCCGGGGAGACCCAGTACTTC. This gives the protein CASSLSGQGAGETQYF. This chain links TRBV12-3 or TRBV12-4 with TRBJ2-5, with 12 bases that match TRBD1. V was clipped by 2 bases and J by 5 bases; unmatched bases: 6. The CDR3 runs to 16 residues.

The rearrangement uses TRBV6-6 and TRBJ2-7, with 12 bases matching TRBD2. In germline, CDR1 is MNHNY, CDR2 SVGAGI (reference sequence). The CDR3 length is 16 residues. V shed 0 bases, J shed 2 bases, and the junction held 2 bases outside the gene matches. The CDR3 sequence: CASSYSTSGSPYEQYF. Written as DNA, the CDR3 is TGTGCCAGCAGTTACTCGACTAGCGGGAGTCCCTACGAGCAGTACTTC.

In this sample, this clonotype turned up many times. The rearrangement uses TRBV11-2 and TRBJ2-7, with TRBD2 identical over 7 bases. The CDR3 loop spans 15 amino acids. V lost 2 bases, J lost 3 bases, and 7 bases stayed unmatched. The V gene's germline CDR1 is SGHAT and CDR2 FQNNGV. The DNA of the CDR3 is TGTGCCAGCAGCTTAAAGGGCGGGAGTATCTACGAGCAGTACTTC. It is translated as CASSLKGGSIYEQYF.

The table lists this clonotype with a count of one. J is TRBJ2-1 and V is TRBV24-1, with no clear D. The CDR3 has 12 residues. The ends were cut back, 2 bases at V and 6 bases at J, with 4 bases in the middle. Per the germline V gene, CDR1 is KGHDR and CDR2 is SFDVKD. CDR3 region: CATSDSSNEQFF. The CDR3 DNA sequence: TGTGCCACCAGTGATTCTTCCAATGAGCAGTTCTTC.

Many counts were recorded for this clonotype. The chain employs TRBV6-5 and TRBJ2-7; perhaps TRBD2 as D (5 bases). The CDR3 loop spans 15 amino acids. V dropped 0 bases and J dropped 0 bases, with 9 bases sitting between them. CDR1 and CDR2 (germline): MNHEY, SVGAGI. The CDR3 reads CASSYSGGPSYEQYF. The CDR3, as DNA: TGTGCCAGCAGTTACTCTGGCGGGCCCTCCTACGAGCAGTACTTC.

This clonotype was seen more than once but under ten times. The CDR3 loop is CASSLSDLPGLAGDTGELFF. Written as DNA, the CDR3 is TGCGCCAGCAGTCTTAGCGATCTTCCGGGACTAGCGGGGGACACCGGGGAGCTGTTTTTT. This chain joins TRBV10-2 and TRBJ2-2; TRBD2 matches 14 bases. This CDR3 is 20 amino acids long. Germline-derived CDR1 and CDR2 are WSHSY and SAAADI. The trim removed 5 bases at V and 3 bases at J, leaving 14 bases unmatched.

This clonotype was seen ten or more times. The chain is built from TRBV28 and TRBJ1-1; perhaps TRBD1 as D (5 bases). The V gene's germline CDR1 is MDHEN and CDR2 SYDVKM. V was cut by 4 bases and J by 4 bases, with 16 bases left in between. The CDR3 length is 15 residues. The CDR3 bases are TGTGCCAGCAGTTCCCCCTTCAAGGGGCGCACTGAAGCTTTCTTT. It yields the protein CASSSPFKGRTEAFF.

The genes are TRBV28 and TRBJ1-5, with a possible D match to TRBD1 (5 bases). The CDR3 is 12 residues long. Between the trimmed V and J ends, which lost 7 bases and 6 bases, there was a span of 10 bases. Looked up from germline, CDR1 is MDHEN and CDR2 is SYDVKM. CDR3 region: CASTGGTQPQHF. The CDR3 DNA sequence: TGTGCCAGCACCGGGGGGACTCAGCCCCAGCATTTT.